This T cell receptor beta chain was sequenced in a study of OX40 agonist ivuxolimab in advanced cancers. The study, taken as a whole, reports: It was not determined which antigens were specifically recognized by the peripheral T cells that had undergone clonal expansion.

TCRdb's copy holds only in-frame clones and misses some; the assay was immunoSEQ multiplex PCR. The data contain some 59,000 clones, roughly 88% of them singletons. With respect to this clone: Antigen unknown.

The sequencing used CD4+ or CD8+ T cells sorted from blood, collected in a trial of the OX40 agonist ivuxolimab. The receptor was isolated from an adult with an advanced solid tumor such as melanoma, head and neck, liver or kidney cancer.

Written as DNA, the CDR3 is TGTGCCAGCTCTCGTGCTAGGATAAGGGGAGGGGGTGGCTACACCTTC. Translating it yields CASSRARIRGGGGYTF. The V gene is TRBV18, the J gene TRBJ1-2; tentatively, D is TRBD1 (6 bases). Germline V lookup: CDR1 KGHSH, CDR2 LQKENI. Trimming cost V 6 bases and J 7 bases, with 24 bases left between them. The CDR3 extends over 16 amino acids. Filled out from reference TRBV18 and TRBJ1-2, the complete variable domain reads NAGVMQNPRHLVRRRGQEARLRCSPMKGHSHVYWYRQLPEEGLKFMVYLQKENIIDESGMPKERFSAEFPKEGPSILRIQQVVRGDSAAYFCASSRARIRGGGGYTFGSGTRLTVV.